Following are 5 T cell receptor beta chains from one sample sequenced in a study of control samples from healthy donors and cancer patients. Libraries were prepared by immunoSEQ multiplex PCR; TCRdb keeps only in-frame clonotypes and omits some of them. The table lists some 90,000 clones, about 88% of them singletons. The sample was blood. The receptors stem from a woman aged 55 to 70 in good health.

This chain joins TRBV3-1 (or the pseudogene TRBV3-2) and TRBJ2-3; either TRBD1 or TRBD2 may supply D (7 bases each). Trimming removed 4 bases at V and 6 bases at J, with 14 bases between. Germline V gene lookup returns CDR1 LGHDT and CDR2 YNNKEL (reference sequence). The length of the CDR3 is 14 residues. This CDR3 is CASSPNQGGDTQYF. The DNA for the CDR3 is TGTGCCAGCAGCCCAAACCAGGGGGGGGATACGCAGTATTTT.

The chain recombines TRBV18 with TRBJ2-2, with D possibly TRBD1 on 6 matching bases. Trimming shortened V by 3 bases and J by 4 bases, and 15 bases separated the two germline ends. Looked up from germline, CDR1 is KGHSH and CDR2 is LQKENI. This CDR3 has 16 amino acids. CDR3 loop: CASSPRTASSTGELFF. CDR3 coding DNA: TGTGCCAGCTCACCCCGGACAGCCTCAAGCACCGGGGAGCTGTTTTTT.

V is TRBV4-1 and J is TRBJ2-1; TRBD2 matches at 8 bases. The CDR3 is 17 amino acids. Germline CDR1 is MGHRA and CDR2 is YSYEKL. The V and J ends lost 2 bases and 7 bases, in that order; junction bases with no gene match: 13. This chain's CDR3 is CASSQKGRRLAGNEQFF. The CDR3 coding sequence is TGCGCCAGCAGCCAAAAAGGCCGGCGGCTAGCGGGTAATGAGCAGTTCTTC.

The rearrangement links TRBV28 to TRBJ2-7; TRBD1 agrees at 10 bases. Germline V gene sequence: CDR1 MDHEN, CDR2 SYDVKM. The CDR3 has 14 amino acids. Trimming cost V 8 bases and J 5 bases; bases outside gene matches: 9. CDR3 sequence (DNA): TGTGCCAGCGACCCGGGACAGGGGCTCCACGAGCAGTACTTC. This codes for CASDPGQGLHEQYF.

This chain joins TRBV7-2 and TRBJ2-3; no reliable D call. Per germline, CDR1 SGHTA and CDR2 FQGNSA. Trimming left V 3 bases short and J 4 bases short, with 11 bases between. This CDR3 spans 14 amino acids. The CDR3, as DNA: TGTGCCAGCAGCTTTGGGCGAGGCGCAGATACGCAGTATTTT. Translation: CASSFGRGADTQYF.